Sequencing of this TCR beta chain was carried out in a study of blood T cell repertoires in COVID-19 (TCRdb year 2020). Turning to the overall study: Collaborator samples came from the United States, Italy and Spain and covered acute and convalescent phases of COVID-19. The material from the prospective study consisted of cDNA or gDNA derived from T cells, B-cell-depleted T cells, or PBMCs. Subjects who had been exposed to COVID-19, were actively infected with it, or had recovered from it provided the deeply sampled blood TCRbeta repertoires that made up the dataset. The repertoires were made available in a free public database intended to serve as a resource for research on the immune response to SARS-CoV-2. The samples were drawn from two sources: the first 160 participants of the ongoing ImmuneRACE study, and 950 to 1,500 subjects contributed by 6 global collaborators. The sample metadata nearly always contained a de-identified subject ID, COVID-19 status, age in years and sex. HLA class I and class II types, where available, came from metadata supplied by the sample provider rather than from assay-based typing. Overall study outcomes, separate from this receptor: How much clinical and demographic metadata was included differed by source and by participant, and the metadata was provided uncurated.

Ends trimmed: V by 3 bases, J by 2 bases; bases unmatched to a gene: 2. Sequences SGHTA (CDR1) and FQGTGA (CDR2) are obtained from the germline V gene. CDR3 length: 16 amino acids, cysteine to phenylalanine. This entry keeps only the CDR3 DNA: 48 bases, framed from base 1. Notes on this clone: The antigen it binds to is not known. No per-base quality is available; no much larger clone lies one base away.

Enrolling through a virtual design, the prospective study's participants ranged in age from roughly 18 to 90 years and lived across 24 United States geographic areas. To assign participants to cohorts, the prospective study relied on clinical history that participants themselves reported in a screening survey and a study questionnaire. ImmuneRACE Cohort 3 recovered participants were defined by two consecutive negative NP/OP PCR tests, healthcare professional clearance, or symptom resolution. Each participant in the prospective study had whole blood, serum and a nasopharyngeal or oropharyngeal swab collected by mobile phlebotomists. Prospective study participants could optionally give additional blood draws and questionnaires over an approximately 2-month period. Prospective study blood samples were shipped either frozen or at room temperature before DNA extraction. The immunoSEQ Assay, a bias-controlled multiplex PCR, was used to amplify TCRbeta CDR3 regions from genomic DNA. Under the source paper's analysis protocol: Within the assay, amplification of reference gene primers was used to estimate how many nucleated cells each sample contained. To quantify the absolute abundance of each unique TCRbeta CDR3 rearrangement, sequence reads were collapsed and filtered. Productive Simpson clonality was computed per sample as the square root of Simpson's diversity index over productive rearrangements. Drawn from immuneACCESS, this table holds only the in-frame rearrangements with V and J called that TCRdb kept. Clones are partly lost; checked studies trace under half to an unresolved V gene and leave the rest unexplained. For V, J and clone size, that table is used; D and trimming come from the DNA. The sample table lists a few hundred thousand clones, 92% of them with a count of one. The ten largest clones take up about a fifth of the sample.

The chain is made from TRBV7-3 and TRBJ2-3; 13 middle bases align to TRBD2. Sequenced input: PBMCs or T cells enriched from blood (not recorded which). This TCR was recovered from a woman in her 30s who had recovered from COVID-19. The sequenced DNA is TGTGCCAGCAGCTTGGGACTAGCGGGATCCACAGATACGCAGTATTTT. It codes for CASSLGLAGSTDTQYF.